This T cell receptor beta chain is drawn from a study of spatial heterogeneity in lung cancer. Study-wide points: Tumor mutation counts were tracked by expanded intratumoral alpha and beta TCR counts.

About this clonotype: Its antigen is as yet unknown.

The time point denotes: sample taken at primary tumor resection. Whole RNA from tumor, nontumor lung or frozen PBMC was sequenced unsorted. TCRdb reprocessed the 5' RACE reads with MiXCR, giving one entry per CDR3 protein. The sample holds 5,700 or so distinct CDR3 sequences, 13% seen once. Germline V gene data show CDR1 as MNHEY and CDR2 as SMNVEV (reference sequence). This CDR3 is 15 amino acids long. V lost 5 bases and J lost 7; bases outside the gene matches: 9. The rearrangement joins TRBV27 to TRBJ2-1; 9 bases align to TRBD1. The TCR was taken from a female donor with early-stage non-small cell lung cancer. Sequencing used lung tumor tissue, obtained at surgery. CDR3 amino acids: CASSAGTGKLNEQFF. In DNA, the CDR3 is TGTGCCAGCAGTGCCGGGACAGGGAAGTTGAATGAGCAGTTCTTC.